Described below is a single T cell receptor beta chain sequence and its context. This sample was included in a study of human T cells and chemical hapten exposure. TCRdb re-called the RACE reads through MiXCR, storing one row per CDR3 protein. The data show around 200,000 distinct CDR3 sequences, with around 25% seen just once and over 2% held by the top ten. J lost 12 bases, V lost 0 bases, and 3 bases had no gene match. CDR3 size: 13 residues. The germline gives CDR1 LGHNA, CDR2 YSLEER. Time point reported: patch test 3, about 24 weeks after DPC sensitization. Treatment meaning: therapeutic diphenylcyclopropenone sensitization with weekly scalp DPC.

The receptor was derived from a woman aged 40 to 55 with alopecia areata. Some clones in this sample may be carry-over from other donors' samples. This chain uses TRBV4-3 with TRBJ2-4, with 9 bases that match TRBD2. Here the sequenced sample was whole blood, taken in connection with sensitization to the hapten diphenylcyclopropenone (DPC). CDR3 in DNA: TGCGCCAGCAGCCAAGATTTGCGGGAGGGTCAGTACTTC. Encoded protein: CASSQDLREGQYF.